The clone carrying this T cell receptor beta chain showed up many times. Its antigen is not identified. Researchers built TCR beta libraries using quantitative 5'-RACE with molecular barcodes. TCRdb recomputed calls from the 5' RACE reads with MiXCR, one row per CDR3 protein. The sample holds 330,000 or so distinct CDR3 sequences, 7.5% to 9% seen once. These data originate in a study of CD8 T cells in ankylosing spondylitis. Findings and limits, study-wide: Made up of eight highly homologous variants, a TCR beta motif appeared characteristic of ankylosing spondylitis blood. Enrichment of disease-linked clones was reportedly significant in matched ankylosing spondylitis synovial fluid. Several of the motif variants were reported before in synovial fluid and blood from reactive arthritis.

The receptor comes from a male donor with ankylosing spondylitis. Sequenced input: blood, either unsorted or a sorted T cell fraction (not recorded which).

The CDR3 here is CASSQGRTGPGGTEAFF. The CDR3, as DNA: TGTGCCAGCAGCCAAGGCCGGACAGGGCCGGGAGGCACTGAAGCTTTCTTT. V usage is TRBV4-2 and J usage is TRBJ1-1; 8 bases line up with TRBD1. V dropped 1 base and J dropped 4; count of bases not matched to a gene: 11. The V gene's germline CDR1 is LGHNA and CDR2 YNFKEQ. The CDR3 has 17 amino acids.